What follows describes a single TCR beta chain. The entry originates in a study of T cell changes during pregnancy in multiple sclerosis. The CDR3 runs 14 residues. CDR1 and CDR2 (germline): MNHNS, SASEGT. Trimming removed 2 bases at V and 4 bases at J, with 11 bases between. The repertoire was sequenced with immunoSEQ multiplex PCR; TCRdb's copy has only in-frame clones and lacks some. The sample comprises 45,000 to 55,000 clones, 80% to 95% of which are singletons, and roughly 0.6% rests with the top ten. Source: CD4+ T cells from peripheral blood mononuclear cells, taken after pregnancy. This sequence joins TRBV6-1 and TRBJ1-1; D remains unclear. The clonotype comes from a female donor in good health, enrolled as a control in a pregnancy study. In DNA, the CDR3 is TGTGCCAGCAGTGAACCCTCGTTTAGCACTGAAGCTTTCTTT. It translates to CASSEPSFSTEAFF.